Below are 26 T cell receptor beta chains sequenced from a single sample in a study of technical replicates of blood from a few donors. Assay used: immunoSEQ multiplex PCR; TCRdb lists only in-frame clones, some missing. The sample includes around 93,000 clones, about 95% of them seen just once. Source material: T cells isolated from PBMCs. The receptors derive from a human donor in good health.

This rearrangement joins TRBV7-8 to TRBJ2-6, with 8 bases lining up with TRBD1. Germline V gene lookup returns CDR1 SGHVS and CDR2 FQNEAQ. The CDR3 runs 18 residues. J was trimmed by 1 base and V by 4 bases; bases with no gene match: 9. CDR3 amino acids: CASSSLDRVGSGANVLTF. CDR3 nucleotides: TGTGCCAGCAGCTCGCTGGACAGGGTAGGTTCTGGGGCCAACGTCCTGACTTTC.

This clone appeared once. Here the CDR3 DNA reads TGTGCCAGCAGTGCATGGCGGGAGGTAGGCTATGAGCAGTTCTTC. Amino acids: CASSAWREVGYEQFF. The chain has TRBV2 and TRBJ2-1; 8 bases align to TRBD2. The CDR3 is 15 residues long. The junction had 10 bases not matched to a gene; V was cut back by 4 bases and J by 8 bases. Looked up from germline, CDR1 is SNHLY and CDR2 is FYNNEI.

The chain has TRBV28 and TRBJ2-7; 9 bases fit TRBD1. Germline CDR1 MDHEN, CDR2 SYDVKM. V gave up 7 bases and J gave up 3 bases; unmatched junction bases: 7. This CDR3 region has 14 residues. The CDR3 reads CASTADRGVYEQYF. The CDR3 region has the DNA TGTGCCAGCACCGCTGACAGGGGGGTCTACGAGCAGTACTTC.

The V call is TRBV29-1, the J call TRBJ2-1, with 8 bases matching TRBD1. Trimming took 3 bases from V and 7 from J; bases not matched to a gene: 5. The CDR3 has 13 amino acids. CDR1 and CDR2 (germline): SQVTM, ANQGSEA. The CDR3 sequence: CSVDAQGVNEQFF. The CDR3 DNA is TGCAGCGTTGATGCACAGGGGGTAAATGAGCAGTTCTTC.

The rearrangement links TRBV5-8 to TRBJ2-7; D remains ambiguous. Trimming shortened V by 3 bases and J by 3 bases, and 10 bases separated the two germline ends. The CDR3 length is 13 residues. Germline assignment: CDR1 SGHTS and CDR2 YDEGEE. This CDR3 is CASSSTLFYEQYF. The CDR3 DNA reads as TGTGCCAGCAGCTCTACTCTATTCTACGAGCAGTACTTC.

The chain has TRBV5-1 and TRBJ2-7, with D maybe TRBD2 (7 bases). CDR3 length: 14 residues. The V gene lost 6 bases and the J gene lost 6 bases, with 19 bases spanning the gap. CDR1 SGHRS and CDR2 YFSETQ come from the germline V gene. The CDR3 DNA reads TGCGCCAGCACCGGGGGGCTATGGGGGAGCGAGCAGTACTTC. Residues: CASTGGLWGSEQYF.

The chain combines TRBV14 with TRBJ2-2; tentatively, D is TRBD1 (6 bases). Germline loops: CDR1 SGHDN, CDR2 FVKESK. Trimming took off 1 base at V and 1 base at J, with 10 bases between the two ends. CDR3 length equals 16 residues. This chain's CDR3 is CASSQGWGQNTGELFF. CDR3 in DNA: TGTGCCAGCAGCCAAGGGTGGGGGCAGAACACCGGGGAGCTGTTTTTT. Drawing the rest from reference TRBV14 and TRBJ2-2, the complete variable domain is EAGVTQFPSHSVIEKGQTVTLRCDPISGHDNLYWYRRVMGKEIKFLLHFVKESKQDESGMPNNRFLAERTGGTYSTLKVQPAELEDSGVYFCASSQGWGQNTGELFFGEGSRLTVL.

V gene TRBV10-1 combines with J gene TRBJ1-3; TRBD1 matches at 11 bases. Germline CDR1 WNHNN, CDR2 SYGVQD (reference sequence). There are 16 residues in the CDR3. The trim removed 8 bases at V and 8 bases at J, leaving 14 bases unmatched. The CDR3 sequence: CASSNGRTGGADTIYF. CDR3 bases: TGCGCCAGCTCGAATGGTCGGACAGGGGGCGCGGACACCATATATTTT.

This clone was seen just once. V usage is TRBV30 and J usage is TRBJ1-5, with D maybe TRBD1 (5 bases). This CDR3 comprises 15 residues. Trimming cost V 2 bases and J 0 bases, with 11 bases left between them. The germline CDR1 and CDR2 sequences are GTSNPN and SVGIG (reference sequence). Here the CDR3 reads CAWSRGHTSNQPQHF. The CDR3 DNA reads TGTGCCTGGAGTAGAGGACACACTAGCAATCAGCCCCAGCATTTT. The complete variable domain, with remaining parts taken from reference TRBV30 and TRBJ1-5, reads SQTIHQWPATLVQPVGSPLSLECTVEGTSNPNLYWYRQAAGRGLQLLFYSVGIGQISSEVPQNLSASRPQDRQFILSSKKLLLSDSGFYLCAWSRGHTSNQPQHFGDGTRLSIL.

The rearrangement uses TRBV27 and TRBJ2-7; 7 positions match TRBD1. The CDR3 spans 14 residues. Germline V gene lookup returns CDR1 MNHEY and CDR2 SMNVEV (reference sequence). J was trimmed by 3 bases and V by 6 bases; bases with no gene match: 8. The CDR3 DNA sequence: TGTGCCAGCAGCCCGACAGGGAGAGGCTACGAGCAGTACTTC. Its protein product is CASSPTGRGYEQYF.

The genes are TRBV27 and TRBJ1-2; 8 nucleotides align to TRBD1. J lost 4 bases, V lost 1 base, and 8 bases had no gene match. CDR3 length: 16 residues. Per the germline V gene, CDR1 is MNHEY and CDR2 is SMNVEV (reference sequence). CDR3 protein: CASSLFSTGDSYGYTF. The DNA for the CDR3 is TGTGCCAGCAGTTTATTTTCGACAGGGGACTCCTATGGCTACACCTTC.

The J gene is TRBJ1-2, the V gene TRBV11-3, with TRBD1 matching over 7 bases. With 5 bases clipped from V and 5 bases from J, the junction kept 11 bases outside the gene matches. Germline CDR1 SGHNT, CDR2 YENEEA. This CDR3 is built from 15 residues. The CDR3 DNA is TGTGCCAGCAGCAAAGGACAGGTTATCGGGTATGGCTACACCTTC. Its protein is CASSKGQVIGYGYTF.

V and J are TRBV7-2 and TRBJ1-5; 7 bases fit TRBD1. V lost 5 bases, J lost 4 bases, and 8 bases stayed unmatched. Germline CDR1 SGHTA, CDR2 FQGNSA. CDR3 length: 15 residues. The CDR3 nucleotides read TGTGCCAGCAGCCTACGGACAGGCTATAATCAGCCCCAGCATTTT. Translated: CASSLRTGYNQPQHF.

The chain recombines TRBV7-4 with TRBJ1-4; 7 nucleotides line up with TRBD1. CDR3 length: 19 amino acids. CDR1 is SGHVT and CDR2 is SQSDAQ in the germline V gene. J lost 2 bases, V lost 5 bases, and 17 bases had no gene match. DNA of the CDR3: TGTGCCAGCAGCCCCGGTACAAAGACAGGGCTGATTACTAATGAAAAACTGTTTTTT. As protein: CASSPGTKTGLITNEKLFF.

The chain combines TRBV5-6 with TRBJ2-3; 8 bases align to TRBD2. CDR1 and CDR2 from the germline V gene are SGHDT and YYEEEE. CDR3 size: 14 residues. The V and J ends lost 0 bases and 5 bases, in that order; junction bases with no gene match: 2. The CDR3 loop reads CASSLVGREDTQYF. CDR3 coding DNA: TGTGCCAGCAGCTTGGTCGGGAGGGAAGATACGCAGTATTTT.

This sequence joins TRBV19 and TRBJ2-7; 9 bases are a match to TRBD2. The CDR3 covers 16 residues. J gave up 5 bases and V 3 bases, and 11 bases lay outside the gene matches. CDR1 is LNHDA and CDR2 is SQIVND in the germline V gene (reference sequence). For the CDR3, the DNA is TGTGCCAGTAGTATTCATCCTAGAGCGGGAGGCCACGAGCAGTACTTC. Amino acids: CASSIHPRAGGHEQYF.

The V gene is TRBV5-1, the J gene TRBJ2-1; 11 bases map to TRBD1. CDR1 is SGHRS, CDR2 YFSETQ, per germline. The CDR3 contains 14 residues. V shed 4 bases and J 8 bases; nucleotides not matched to a gene: 5. The CDR3 sequence: CASSNRDRGDEQFF. CDR3 DNA: TGCGCCAGCAGCAACCGGGACAGGGGGGATGAGCAGTTCTTC.

V gene TRBV5-1 combines with J gene TRBJ1-1; D may be TRBD1 (5 bases). The CDR3 has 16 amino acids. Germline CDR1 and CDR2: SGHRS and YFSETQ. Trimming took 2 bases from V and 1 from J, leaving 15 bases between them. In DNA, the CDR3 is TGCGCCAGCAGCTTAAGGGGCAGTCAAAAGAACACTGAAGCTTTCTTT. Its protein product is CASSLRGSQKNTEAFF.

The V and J genes are TRBV7-6 and TRBJ2-2; 8 bases align to TRBD2. This CDR3 spans 16 amino acids. Germline loops: CDR1 SGHVS, CDR2 FNYEAQ. After removal of 6 bases from V and 5 bases from J, the junction contained 11 bases not matched to a gene. The CDR3 is CASSPPSGRGTGELFF. CDR3 in DNA: TGTGCCAGCAGTCCTCCCAGCGGGAGAGGTACCGGGGAGCTGTTTTTT.

The chain joins TRBV7-9 to TRBJ2-2; a weak D match, TRBD2 (5 bases). Germline values: CDR1 SEHNR, CDR2 FQNEAQ (reference sequence). Trimming took 5 bases from V and 6 from J, leaving 13 bases between them. This CDR3 spans 14 amino acids. CDR3 DNA sequence: TGTGCCAGCAGCCGGACGGGGAAATCCGGGGAGCTGTTTTTT. It encodes CASSRTGKSGELFF. The variable domain in full, with the rest retrieved from reference TRBV7-9 and TRBJ2-2, is DTGVSQNPRHKITKRGQNVTFRCDPISEHNRLYWYRQTLGQGPEFLTYFQNEAQLEKSRLLSDRFSAERPKGSFSTLEIQRTEQGDSAMYLCASSRTGKSGELFFGEGSRLTVL.

V gene TRBV29-1 combines with J gene TRBJ2-3, with D possibly being TRBD1 (6 bases). Trimming stripped 7 bases from V and 5 bases from J, with 19 bases between. The CDR3 consists of 14 residues. The germline V gene has CDR1 SQVTM and CDR2 ANQGSEA. The CDR3: CSGSGTSNGDTQYF. Written as DNA, the CDR3 is TGCAGCGGATCGGGGACATCAAATGGAGATACGCAGTATTTT.

The V call is TRBV5-8, the J call TRBJ1-5; TRBD1 matches at 7 bases. The CDR3 is 16 residues long. The germline V gene has CDR1 SGHTS and CDR2 YDEGEE. Trimming at V came to 4 bases and at J to 3 bases, leaving 10 bases not matched to a gene. This chain's CDR3 is CASSKKPGQINQPQHF. DNA of the CDR3: TGTGCCAGCAGCAAAAAACCGGGACAGATCAATCAGCCCCAGCATTTT.

The rearrangement uses TRBV11-3 and TRBJ1-1; tentative D call: TRBD1 (6 bases). In germline, CDR1 is SGHNT, CDR2 YENEEA. This CDR3 is 14 amino acids long. With 3 bases removed from V and 4 bases from J, the gap between germline ends came to 12 bases. The CDR3 here is CASSLGASSTEAFF. The CDR3 nucleotides read TGTGCCAGCAGCTTGGGGGCCTCGAGCACTGAAGCTTTCTTT.

This sequence joins TRBV7-2 and TRBJ2-7; 8 nucleotides align to TRBD2. The length of the CDR3 is 18 residues. Germline assignment: CDR1 SGHTA and CDR2 FQGNSA. V was clipped by 3 bases and J by 5 bases; unmatched bases: 18. As DNA, the CDR3 is TGTGCCAGCAGCTTGATTGGGACTAGAGGGTCGTCTGTTAACGAGCAGTACTTC. Protein: CASSLIGTRGSSVNEQYF.

The table lists this clone with a count of one. V and J are TRBV4-1 and TRBJ2-2; maybe TRBD2 (5 bases). The germline V and J ends were trimmed by 5 bases and 2 bases, with 24 bases remaining between them. CDR1 and CDR2 (germline): MGHRA, YSYEKL. The CDR3 sequence is 19 residues long. Written as DNA, the CDR3 is TGCGCCAGCAGCTTTCGCGGGTCAGGTGCCGCGGCAAACACCGGGGAGCTGTTTTTT. Translating gives CASSFRGSGAAANTGELFF.

CDR3 residues: CASSEMRGGEQYF. In DNA, the CDR3 is TGTGCCAGCAGTGAGATGAGGGGGGGCGAGCAGTACTTC. The rearrangement links TRBV6-1 to TRBJ2-7; D might be TRBD2 (7 bases). V was trimmed by 3 bases and J by 6 bases, leaving 12 bases between them. There are 13 residues in the CDR3. Germline V gives CDR1 MNHNS, CDR2 SASEGT.